This T cell receptor beta chain was profiled in a study of CD8+CD57+ T cells in acquired aplastic anemia. Study background: Mean yield of DNA from sorted CD4+ and CD8+ cells was 3 to 3.5 ug.

Study outcomes and limitations: Controls did not differ significantly from patients in CD8+ Simpson's diversity.

Germline CDR1 and CDR2: MNHNS and SASEGT. This CDR3 is built from 14 residues. With V trimmed by 7 bases and J by 6 bases, 7 bases remained unmatched. For sequencing, patients were chosen who had shown expansion of CD8+CD57+ cells by flow cytometry. Severe acquired aplastic anemia was present in all patients. Genomic DNA provided the template from which TCR beta VDJ and CDR3 profiles were obtained. TCRdb passed the reads through MiXCR, listing each CDR3 protein once. The table has approximately 150,000 distinct CDR3 sequences, roughly 48% seen once. This clonotype was observed at least ten times. Its antigen is unidentified.

The sequencing sample was made of sorted CD4+, CD8+, or CD8+CD57+ T cells (not recorded which) from PBMCs. The genes are TRBV6-1 and TRBJ2-5; 11 nucleotides align to TRBD2. The origin of this receptor is a human donor with aplastic anemia. The DNA for the CDR3 is TGTGCCAGCACCATAGCGGGGGGGCCGCAGACCCAGTACTTC. This sequence encodes CASTIAGGPQTQYF.